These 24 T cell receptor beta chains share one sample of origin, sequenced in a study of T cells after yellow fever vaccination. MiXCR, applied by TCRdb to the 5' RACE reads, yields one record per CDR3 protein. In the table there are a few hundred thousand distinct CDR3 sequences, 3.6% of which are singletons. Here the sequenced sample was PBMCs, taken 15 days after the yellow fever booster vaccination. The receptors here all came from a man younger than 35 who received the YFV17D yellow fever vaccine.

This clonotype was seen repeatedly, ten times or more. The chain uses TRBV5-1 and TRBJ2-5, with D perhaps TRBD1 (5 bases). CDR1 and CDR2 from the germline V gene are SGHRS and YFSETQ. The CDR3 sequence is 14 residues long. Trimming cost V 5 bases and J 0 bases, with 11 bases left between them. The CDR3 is CASRIQEYQETQYF. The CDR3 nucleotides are TGCGCCAGCAGAATACAGGAATACCAAGAGACCCAGTACTTC. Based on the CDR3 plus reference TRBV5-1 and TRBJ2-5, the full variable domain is KAGVTQTPRYLIKTRGQQVTLSCSPISGHRSVSWYQQTPGQGLQFLFEYFSETQRNKGNFPGRFSGRQFSNSRSEMNVSTLELGDSALYLCASRIQEYQETQYFGPGTRLLVL.

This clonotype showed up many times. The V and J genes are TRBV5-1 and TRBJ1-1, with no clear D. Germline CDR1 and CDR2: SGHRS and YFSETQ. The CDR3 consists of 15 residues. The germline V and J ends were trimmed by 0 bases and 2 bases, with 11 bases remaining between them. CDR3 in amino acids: CASSLDGQVNTEAFF. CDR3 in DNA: TGCGCCAGCAGCTTGGACGGGCAGGTTAACACTGAAGCTTTCTTT.

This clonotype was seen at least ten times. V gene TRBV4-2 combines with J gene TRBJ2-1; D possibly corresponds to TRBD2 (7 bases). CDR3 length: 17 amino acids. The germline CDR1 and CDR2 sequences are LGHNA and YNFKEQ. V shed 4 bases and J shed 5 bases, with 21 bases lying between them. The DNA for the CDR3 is TGTGCCAGCAGCCCAGGCAGGATGGGGGGGGCCGACAATGAGCAGTTCTTC. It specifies CASSPGRMGGADNEQFF.

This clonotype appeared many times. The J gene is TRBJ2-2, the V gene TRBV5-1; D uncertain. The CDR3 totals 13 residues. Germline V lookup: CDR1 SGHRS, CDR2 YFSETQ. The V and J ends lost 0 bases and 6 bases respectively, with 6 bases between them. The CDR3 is CASSLEVAGELFF. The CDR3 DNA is TGCGCCAGCAGCTTGGAGGTAGCCGGGGAGCTGTTTTTT. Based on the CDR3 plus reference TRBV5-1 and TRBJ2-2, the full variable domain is KAGVTQTPRYLIKTRGQQVTLSCSPISGHRSVSWYQQTPGQGLQFLFEYFSETQRNKGNFPGRFSGRQFSNSRSEMNVSTLELGDSALYLCASSLEVAGELFFGEGSRLTVL.

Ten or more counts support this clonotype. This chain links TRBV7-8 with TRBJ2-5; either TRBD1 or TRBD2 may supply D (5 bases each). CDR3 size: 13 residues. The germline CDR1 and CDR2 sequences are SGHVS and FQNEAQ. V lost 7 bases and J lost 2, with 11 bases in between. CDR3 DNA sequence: TGTGCCAGCAACCCCGGGACGCAAGAGACCCAGTACTTC. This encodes CASNPGTQETQYF.

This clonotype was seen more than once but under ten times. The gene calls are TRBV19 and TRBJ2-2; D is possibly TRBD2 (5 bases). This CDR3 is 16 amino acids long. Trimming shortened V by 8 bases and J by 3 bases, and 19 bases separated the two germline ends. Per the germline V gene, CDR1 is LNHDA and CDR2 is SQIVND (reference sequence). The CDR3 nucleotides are TGTGCCAGTCGCAGAAGTCGGATCGGGGACACCGGGGAGCTGTTTTTT. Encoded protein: CASRRSRIGDTGELFF.

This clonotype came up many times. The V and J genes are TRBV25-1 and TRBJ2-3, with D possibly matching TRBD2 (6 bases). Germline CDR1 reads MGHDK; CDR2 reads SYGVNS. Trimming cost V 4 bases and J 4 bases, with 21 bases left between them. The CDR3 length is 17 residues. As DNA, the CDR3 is TGTGCCAGCAGTGGGAGGTCCGGGGAGGTCACGGCAGATACGCAGTATTTT. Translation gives CASSGRSGEVTADTQYF.

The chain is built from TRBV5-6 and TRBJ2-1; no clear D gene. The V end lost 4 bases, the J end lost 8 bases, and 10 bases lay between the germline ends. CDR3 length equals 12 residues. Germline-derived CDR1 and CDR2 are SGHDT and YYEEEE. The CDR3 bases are TGTGCCAGCAGCCTAGAAGCCTATGAGCAGTTCTTC. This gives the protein CASSLEAYEQFF.

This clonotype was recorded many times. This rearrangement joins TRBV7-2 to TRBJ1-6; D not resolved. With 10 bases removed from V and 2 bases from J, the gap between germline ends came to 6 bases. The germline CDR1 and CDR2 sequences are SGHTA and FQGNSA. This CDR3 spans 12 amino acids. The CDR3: CATGTYNSPLHF. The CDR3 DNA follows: TGTGCCACGGGCACCTATAATTCACCCCTCCACTTT.

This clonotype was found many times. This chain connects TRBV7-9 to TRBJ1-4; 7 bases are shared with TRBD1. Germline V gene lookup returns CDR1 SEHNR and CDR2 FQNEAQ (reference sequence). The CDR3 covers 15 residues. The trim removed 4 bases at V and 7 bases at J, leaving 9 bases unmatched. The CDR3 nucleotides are TGTGCCAGCAGCTCTGACAGGGTCCAGAGTGAAAAACTGTTTTTT. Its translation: CASSSDRVQSEKLFF.

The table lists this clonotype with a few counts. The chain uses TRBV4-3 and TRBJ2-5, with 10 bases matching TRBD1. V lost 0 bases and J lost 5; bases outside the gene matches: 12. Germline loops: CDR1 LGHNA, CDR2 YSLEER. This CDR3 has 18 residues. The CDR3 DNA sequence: TGCGCCAGCAGCCAAGAAGGGCCCCCGACAGGGGGCTGGGAGACCCAGTACTTC. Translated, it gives CASSQEGPPTGGWETQYF.

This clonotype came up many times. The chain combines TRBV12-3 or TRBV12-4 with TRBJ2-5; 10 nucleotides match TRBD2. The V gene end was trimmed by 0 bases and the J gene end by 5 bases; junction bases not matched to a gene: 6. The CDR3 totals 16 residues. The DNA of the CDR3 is TGTGCCAGCAGTTTAGCGGAGCGGGGGGGCCTTGAGACCCAGTACTTC. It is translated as CASSLAERGGLETQYF.

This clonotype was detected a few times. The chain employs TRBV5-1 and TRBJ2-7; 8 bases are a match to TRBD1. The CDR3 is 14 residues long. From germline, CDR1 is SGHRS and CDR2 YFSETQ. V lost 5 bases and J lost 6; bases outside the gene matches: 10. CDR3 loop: CASSSADRATEQYF. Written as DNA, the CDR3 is TGCGCCAGCAGTAGCGCGGACAGGGCTACCGAGCAGTACTTC.

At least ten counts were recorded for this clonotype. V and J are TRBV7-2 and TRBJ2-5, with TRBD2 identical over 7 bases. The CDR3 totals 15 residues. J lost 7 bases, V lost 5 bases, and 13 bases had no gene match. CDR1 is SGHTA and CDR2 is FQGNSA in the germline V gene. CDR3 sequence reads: CASSPIRGRVGTQYF. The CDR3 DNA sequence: TGTGCCAGCAGCCCAATCCGAGGGAGGGTAGGGACCCAGTACTTC.

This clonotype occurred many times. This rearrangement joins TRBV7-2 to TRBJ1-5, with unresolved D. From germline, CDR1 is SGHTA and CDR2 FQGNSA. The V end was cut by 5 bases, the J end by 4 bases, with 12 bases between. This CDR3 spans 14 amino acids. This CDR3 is CASSLTGPNQPQHF. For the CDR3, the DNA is TGTGCCAGCAGCCTAACCGGACCAAATCAGCCCCAGCATTTT.

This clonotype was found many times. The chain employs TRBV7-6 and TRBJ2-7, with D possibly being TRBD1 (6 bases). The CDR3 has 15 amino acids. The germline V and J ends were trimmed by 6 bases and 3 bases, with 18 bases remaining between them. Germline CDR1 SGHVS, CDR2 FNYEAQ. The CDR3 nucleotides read TGTGCCAGCAGTCCCTCCAACCGGGACAACTACGAGCAGTACGTC. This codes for CASSPSNRDNYEQYV.

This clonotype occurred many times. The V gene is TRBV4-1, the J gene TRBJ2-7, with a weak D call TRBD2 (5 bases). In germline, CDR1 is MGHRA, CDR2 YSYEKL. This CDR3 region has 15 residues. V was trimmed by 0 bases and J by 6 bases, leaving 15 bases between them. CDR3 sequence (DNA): TGCGCCAGCAGCCAAGAACCCACCCGGGAAATCGAGCAGTACTTC. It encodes CASSQEPTREIEQYF.

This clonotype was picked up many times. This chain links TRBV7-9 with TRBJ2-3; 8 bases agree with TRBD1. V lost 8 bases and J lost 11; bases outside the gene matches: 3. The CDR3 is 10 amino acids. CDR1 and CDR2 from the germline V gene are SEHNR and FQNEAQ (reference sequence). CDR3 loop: CASGTGRQYF. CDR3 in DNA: TGTGCCAGCGGGACAGGTCGGCAGTATTTT. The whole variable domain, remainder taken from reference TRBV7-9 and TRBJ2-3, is DTGVSQNPRHKITKRGQNVTFRCDPISEHNRLYWYRQTLGQGPEFLTYFQNEAQLEKSRLLSDRFSAERPKGSFSTLEIQRTEQGDSAMYLCASGTGRQYFGPGTRLTVL.

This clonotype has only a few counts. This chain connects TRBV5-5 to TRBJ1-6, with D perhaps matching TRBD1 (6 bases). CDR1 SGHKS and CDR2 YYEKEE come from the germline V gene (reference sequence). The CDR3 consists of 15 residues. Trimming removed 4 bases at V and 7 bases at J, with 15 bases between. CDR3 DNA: TGTGCCAGCAGCCCGTCACAGGGAAGCAATTCACCCCTCCACTTT. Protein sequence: CASSPSQGSNSPLHF.

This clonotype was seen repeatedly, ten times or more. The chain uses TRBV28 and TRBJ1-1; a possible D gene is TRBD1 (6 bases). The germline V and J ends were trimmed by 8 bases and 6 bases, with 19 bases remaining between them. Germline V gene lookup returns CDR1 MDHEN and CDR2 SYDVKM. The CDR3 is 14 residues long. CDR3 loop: CASGSIGGHPEAFF. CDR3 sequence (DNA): TGTGCCAGCGGGAGTATCGGGGGGCATCCTGAAGCTTTCTTT.

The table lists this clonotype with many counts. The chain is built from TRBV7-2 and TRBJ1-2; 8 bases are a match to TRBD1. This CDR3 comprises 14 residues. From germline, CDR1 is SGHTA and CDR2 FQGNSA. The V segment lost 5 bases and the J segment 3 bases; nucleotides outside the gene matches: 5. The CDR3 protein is CASSAQGGDYGYTF. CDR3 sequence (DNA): TGTGCCAGCAGCGCACAGGGGGGCGACTATGGCTACACCTTC.

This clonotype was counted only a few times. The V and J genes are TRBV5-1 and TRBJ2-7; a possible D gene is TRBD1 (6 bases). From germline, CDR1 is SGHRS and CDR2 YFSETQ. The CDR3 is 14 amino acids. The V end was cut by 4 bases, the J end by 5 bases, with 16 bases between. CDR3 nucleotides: TGCGCCAGCAGCCCCCGGACAGCGTTCCACGAGCAGTACTTC. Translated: CASSPRTAFHEQYF.

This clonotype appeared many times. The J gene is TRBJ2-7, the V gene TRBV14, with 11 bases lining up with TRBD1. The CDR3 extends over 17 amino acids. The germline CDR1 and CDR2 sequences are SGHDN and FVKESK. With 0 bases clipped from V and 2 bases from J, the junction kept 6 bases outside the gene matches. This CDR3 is CASSQDPGTGGPYEQYF. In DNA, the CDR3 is TGTGCCAGCAGCCAAGATCCCGGGACAGGGGGTCCCTACGAGCAGTACTTC.

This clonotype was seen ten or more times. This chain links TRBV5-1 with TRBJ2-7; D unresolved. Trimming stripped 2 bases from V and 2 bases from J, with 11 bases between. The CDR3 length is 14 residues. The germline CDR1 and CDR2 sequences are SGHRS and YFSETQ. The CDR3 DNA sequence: TGCGCCAGCAGCTTTACAAATCCGGCCTACGAGCAGTACTTC. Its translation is CASSFTNPAYEQYF.